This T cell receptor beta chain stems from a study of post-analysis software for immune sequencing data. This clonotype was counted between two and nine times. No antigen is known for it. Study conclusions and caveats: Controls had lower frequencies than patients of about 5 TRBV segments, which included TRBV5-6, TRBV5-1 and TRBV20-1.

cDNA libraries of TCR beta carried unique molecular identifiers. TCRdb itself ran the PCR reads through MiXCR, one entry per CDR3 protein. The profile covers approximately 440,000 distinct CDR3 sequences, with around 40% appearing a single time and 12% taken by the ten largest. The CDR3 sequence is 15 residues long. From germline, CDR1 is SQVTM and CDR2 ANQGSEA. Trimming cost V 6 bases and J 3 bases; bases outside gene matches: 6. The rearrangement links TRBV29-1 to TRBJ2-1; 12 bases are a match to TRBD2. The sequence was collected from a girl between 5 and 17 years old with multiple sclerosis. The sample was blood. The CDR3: CSVGVTSGSYNEQFF. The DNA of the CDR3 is TGCAGCGTGGGGGTGACTAGCGGGAGCTACAATGAGCAGTTCTTC.